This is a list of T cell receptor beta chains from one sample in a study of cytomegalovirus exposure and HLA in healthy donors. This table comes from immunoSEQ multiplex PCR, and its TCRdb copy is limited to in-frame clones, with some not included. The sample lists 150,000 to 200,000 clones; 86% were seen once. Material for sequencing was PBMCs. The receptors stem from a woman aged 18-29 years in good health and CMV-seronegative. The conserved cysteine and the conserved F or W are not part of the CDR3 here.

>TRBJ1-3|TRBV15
ATAAEGNTIY
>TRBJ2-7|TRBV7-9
ASSLSSYEQY
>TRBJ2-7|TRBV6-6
ASSYDRRYEQY
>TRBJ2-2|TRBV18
ASSPREFGELF
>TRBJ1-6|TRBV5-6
ASSSFSSPLH
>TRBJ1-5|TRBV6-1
ASSGNPRKWGETVAQH
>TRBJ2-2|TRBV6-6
ASSYRLTTGELF
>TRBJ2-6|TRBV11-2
ASSLPGIYVLT
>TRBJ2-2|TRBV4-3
ASSQEGLSDTGELF
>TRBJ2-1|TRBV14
ASSLTSGTYNEQF
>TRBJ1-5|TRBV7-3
ASRSGTDSNQPQH
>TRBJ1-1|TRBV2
ASGGQGSTMNTEAF
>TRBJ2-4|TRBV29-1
SVVSGYDAKNIQY
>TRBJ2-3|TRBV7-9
ALAGGTDTQY
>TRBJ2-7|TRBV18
ASSPQLGSDAYEQY
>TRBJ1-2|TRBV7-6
ASSLAQGNYGYT
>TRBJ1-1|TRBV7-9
ASSSSRVNTEAF
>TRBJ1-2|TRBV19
ASSTSPGSHGGYT
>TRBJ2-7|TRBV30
AWGTGVRSYEQY
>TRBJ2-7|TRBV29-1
SVTGTGEGQY
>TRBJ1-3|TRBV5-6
ASSLMRSSSGNTIY
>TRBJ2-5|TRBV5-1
ASSPGTGVSINQETQY
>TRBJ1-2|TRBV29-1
SVVEGGLGYT
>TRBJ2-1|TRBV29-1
SVHRGMNEQF
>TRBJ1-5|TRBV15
ATSTSGGLGQPQH
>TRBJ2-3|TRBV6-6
ALGAGVKDTQY
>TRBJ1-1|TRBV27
ASSPRGQSNTEAF
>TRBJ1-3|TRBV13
ASSPEGLSGNTIY
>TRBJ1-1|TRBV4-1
ASSQGQGSNTEAF
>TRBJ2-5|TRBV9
ASSVGPSGRETQY
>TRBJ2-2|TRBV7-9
ASSSAGPGELF
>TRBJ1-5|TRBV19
ASSIIGGGQPQH
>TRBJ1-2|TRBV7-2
ASRLQGSYGYT
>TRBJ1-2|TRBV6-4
ASSDSYGTGANYGYT